This TCR beta chain was observed in a study of cytomegalovirus exposure and HLA in healthy donors. In regard to this clone: Its antigen is unidentified.

Trimming shortened V by 5 bases and J by 3 bases, and 9 bases separated the two germline ends. CDR1 is MNHEY, CDR2 SMNVEV, per germline (reference sequence). This CDR3 spans 13 amino acids. Overall study results and limits: Among TCR beta chains, those listed as cytomegalovirus-associated numbered 164. Indistinguishable V segments such as TRBV6-2 and TRBV6-3 were excluded.

The donors gave bone marrow, and they were healthy. At sampling all donors were nominally healthy, likely with unrecorded immune exposures. This PCR relied on a set of 60 Vbeta primers and 13 Jbeta primers. Produced via immunoSEQ multiplex PCR; TCRdb's table is partial and in-frame only. The sample has approximately 190,000 clones, about 84% seen once. The V and J genes are TRBV27 and TRBJ2-3, with D unclear. Sequenced: PBMCs. The TCR sequence derives from a man aged 45 to 65 in good health and CMV-seronegative. Here the CDR3 DNA reads TGTGCCAGCAGTCCCCGACTGACAGATACGCAGTATTTT. Its protein product is CASSPRLTDTQYF.